These 9 T cell receptor beta chains originate from one sample sequenced in a study of regulatory T cells in long-lasting Graves disease. According to the study, TCR beta libraries were built with iRepertoire HTBI primers and CDR3-region Arm-PCR. TCRdb ran MiXCR on the multiplex PCR reads and lists one entry per CDR3 protein. The table shows 300,000 to 450,000 distinct CDR3 sequences, with roughly a sixth occurring only once. Stated time point: newly diagnosed GD, antithyroid drugs for less than 3 months. The TCR library was made from RNA extracted from PBMCs. The input for sequencing was peripheral blood mononuclear cells (PBMCs), taken at new diagnosis, from a patient treated with antithyroid drugs. Every receptor here comes from a female donor with Graves disease.

For this clonotype: A read error may be the cause here, since a much bigger clone is one base away. V is TRBV28 and J is TRBJ2-7, with 9 bases aligning to TRBD2. CDR1 MDHEN and CDR2 SYDVKM come from the germline V gene. V shed 4 bases, J shed 3 bases, and the junction held 10 bases outside the gene matches. The CDR3 has 16 residues. The DNA for the CDR3 is TGTGCCAGCAGTTCCCACACCGTAGCGGGAGACTACGAGCAGTACTTC. Its protein product is CASSSHTVAGDYEQYF.

The CDR3 here is CASSSVVTHYNEQFF. CDR3 sequence (DNA): TGTGCCAGCAGCTCTGTGGTCACCCACTACAATGAGCAGTTCTTC. This chain joins TRBV7-6 and TRBJ2-1; D is uncertain. The V gene's germline CDR1 is SGHVS and CDR2 FNYEAQ. The CDR3 sequence is 15 residues long. Trimming took off 4 bases at V and 3 bases at J, with 13 bases between the two ends.

This clonotype was found a few times. The chain joins TRBV6-1 to TRBJ2-2; the match to TRBD2 covers 8 bases. The CDR3 contains 15 residues. V shed 8 bases and J 4 bases; nucleotides not matched to a gene: 9. Germline assignment: CDR1 MNHNS and CDR2 SASEGT. CDR3 sequence reads: CASFYGGGSTGELFF. For the CDR3, the DNA is TGTGCCAGCTTCTACGGGGGGGGCAGCACCGGGGAGCTGTTTTTT.

This clonotype appeared many times. The chain combines TRBV4-2 with TRBJ2-7; TRBD2 matches at 11 bases. This CDR3 contains 16 residues. The germline CDR1 and CDR2 sequences are LGHNA and YNFKEQ. Losses at the gene ends were 0 bases for V and 0 bases for J; bases not matched to a gene: 1. The CDR3 DNA follows: TGTGCCAGCAGCCAAGATGGGACTAGCGGCTCCTACGAGCAGTACTTC. It is translated as CASSQDGTSGSYEQYF.

The chain is built from TRBV3-1 and TRBJ1-3, with D unresolved. Germline V lookup: CDR1 LGHDT, CDR2 YNNKEL (reference sequence). The CDR3 contains 16 residues. V gave up 0 bases and J gave up 0 bases, with 9 bases separating them. In DNA, the CDR3 is TGTGCCAGCAGCCAAGATTCGGACCTCTCTGGAAACACCATATATTTT. Residues: CASSQDSDLSGNTIYF. The full variable domain, completed using reference TRBV3-1 and TRBJ1-3, is DTAVSQTPKYLVTQMGNDKSIKCEQNLGHDTMYWYKQDSKKFLKIMFSYNNKELIINETVPNRFSPKSPDKAHLNLHINSLELGDSAVYFCASSQDSDLSGNTIYFGEGSWLTVV.

This clonotype was recorded at least ten times. The chain links TRBV6-1 to TRBJ1-1, with no clear D. The CDR3 length is 13 residues. Trimming pared 7 bases from V and 3 bases from J, leaving 12 bases between. Germline loops: CDR1 MNHNS, CDR2 SASEGT. The DNA of the CDR3 is TGTGCCAGCAAGAGGGTTTTGTACACTGAAGCTTTCTTT. Protein product: CASKRVLYTEAFF.

This clonotype appeared a few times. This sequence may be a read error, since a much larger clone differs from it by one base. V is TRBV7-9 and J is TRBJ2-7; D remains ambiguous. Germline V gene sequence: CDR1 SEHNR, CDR2 FQNEAQ (reference sequence). The CDR3 spans 15 residues. Trimming left V 4 bases short and J 4 bases short, with 17 bases between. CDR3 sequence reads: CASSSVQSDLYEQYF. The CDR3 bases are TGTGCCAGCAGCTCAGTACAGTCGGACCTATACGAGCAGTACTTC.

In its sample, this clonotype was seen many times. The chain employs TRBV27 and TRBJ1-4; 8 bases align to TRBD1. J lost 5 bases, V lost 5 bases, and 7 bases had no gene match. The V gene's germline CDR1 is MNHEY and CDR2 SMNVEV (reference sequence). The CDR3 length is 15 residues. CDR3 loop: CASSPPGGANEKLFF. As DNA, the CDR3 is TGTGCCAGCAGTCCTCCAGGGGGCGCGAATGAAAAACTGTTTTTT.

This clonotype was picked up many times. V is TRBV7-8 and J is TRBJ2-4; 12 bases fit TRBD2. V shed 1 base, J shed 0 bases, and the junction held 10 bases outside the gene matches. In germline, CDR1 is SGHVS, CDR2 FQNEAQ. The CDR3 extends over 20 amino acids. This CDR3 is CASSLGVTSGSRLAKNIQYF. CDR3 sequence (DNA): TGTGCCAGCAGCTTAGGAGTGACTAGCGGGAGTAGACTAGCCAAAAACATTCAGTACTTC.